Listed below are T cell receptor beta chains from one sample, sequenced in a study of blood T cell repertoires in COVID-19. The table came from immunoSEQ multiplex PCR; TCRdb's copy has only in-frame clones and leaves some out. This sample carries about 240,000 clones, around 83% of them seen once, and the ten largest clones take approximately 10%. Sequencing was performed on peripheral blood. The source is a woman aged 80 or over with acute or convalescent COVID-19. Each CDR3 is given with its conserved first and last residue. The D gene is left open where the match is weak. Clone size appears in some rows only: once, few, many, or a class for an expanded clone.

clone_size: NA
d_call: NA
v_call: TRBV28
j_call: TRBJ2-7
cdr3_nt: TGTGCCAGCAGTAAGGACACTACCCTACACGAGCAGTACTTC
cdr3_aa: CASSKDTTLHEQYF

clone_size: NA
d_call: NA
v_call: TRBV5-1
j_call: TRBJ2-7
cdr3_nt: TGCGCCAGCAGCAGAGGAGGACAGTCCTACGAGCAGTACTTC
cdr3_aa: CASSRGGQSYEQYF

clone_size: NA
d_call: NA
v_call: TRBV9
j_call: TRBJ1-1
cdr3_nt: TGTGCCAGCAGCGTAGGACCAGGGAAGGACACTGAAGCTTTCTTT
cdr3_aa: CASSVGPGKDTEAFF

clone_size: NA
d_call: TRBD2
v_call: TRBV7-9
j_call: TRBJ2-1
cdr3_nt: TGTGCCAGCAGCTTAGGGGTGCAGACTAGCGGGCGTTACAATGAGCAGTTCTTC
cdr3_aa: CASSLGVQTSGRYNEQFF

clone_size: once
d_call: TRBD1
v_call: TRBV9
j_call: TRBJ2-1
cdr3_nt: TGTGCCAGCAGCGTAGGGTCCAGGGGGAATCAGAGGACCTACAATGAGCAGTTCTTC
cdr3_aa: CASSVGSRGNQRTYNEQFF

clone_size: NA
d_call: NA
v_call: TRBV11-3
j_call: TRBJ2-2
cdr3_nt: TGTGCCAGCAGCCAGGACTACTCGGGCACCGGGGAGCTGTTTTTT
cdr3_aa: CASSQDYSGTGELFF

clone_size: NA
d_call: TRBD1
v_call: TRBV28
j_call: TRBJ1-3
cdr3_nt: TGTGCCAGCAGACGACAGGGTTTCGGTGGAAACACCATATATTTT
cdr3_aa: CASRRQGFGGNTIYF

clone_size: NA
d_call: TRBD1
v_call: TRBV2
j_call: TRBJ2-1
cdr3_nt: TGTGCCAGCAGTGGAGGGACAGGGATTAACAATGAGCAGTTCTTC
cdr3_aa: CASSGGTGINNEQFF

clone_size: NA
d_call: NA
v_call: TRBV28
j_call: TRBJ2-1
cdr3_nt: TGTGCCAGCAGTGACGTGAGGGCCAATGAGCAGTTCTTC
cdr3_aa: CASSDVRANEQFF

clone_size: NA
d_call: NA
v_call: TRBV2
j_call: TRBJ2-1
cdr3_nt: TGTGCCAGCAGTAAGGACGGGAGCTCCTACAATGAGCAGTTCTTC
cdr3_aa: CASSKDGSSYNEQFF

clone_size: NA
d_call: TRBD1
v_call: TRBV27
j_call: TRBJ2-7
cdr3_nt: TGTGCCAGCAGTACCGCCGCCGGGACAGGGCTGTCCTACGAGCAGTACTTC
cdr3_aa: CASSTAAGTGLSYEQYF

clone_size: NA
d_call: TRBD2
v_call: TRBV2
j_call: TRBJ2-5
cdr3_nt: TGTGCCAGCAGTGTGCATAGCGGGGGAGCCGGAGAGACCCAGTACTTC
cdr3_aa: CASSVHSGGAGETQYF

clone_size: NA
d_call: TRBD1
v_call: TRBV28
j_call: TRBJ1-5
cdr3_nt: TGTGCCAGCAGTTTGAGGGGGCTTTATCAGCCCCAGCATTTT
cdr3_aa: CASSLRGLYQPQHF

clone_size: NA
d_call: TRBD1
v_call: TRBV9
j_call: TRBJ2-6
cdr3_nt: TGTGCCAGCACCGACAGGGAAATTGCTGGGGCCAACGTCCTGACTTTC
cdr3_aa: CASTDREIAGANVLTF

clone_size: once
d_call: TRBD1
v_call: TRBV27
j_call: TRBJ2-7
cdr3_nt: TGTGCCAGCAGTTTAGGATCAGGGGGCCCCGCCTACGAGCAGTACTTC
cdr3_aa: CASSLGSGGPAYEQYF

clone_size: NA
d_call: TRBD2
v_call: TRBV28
j_call: TRBJ2-2
cdr3_nt: TGTGCCGCCGGGCTAGCGGGCGGCGGGGAGCTGTTTTTT
cdr3_aa: CAAGLAGGGELFF

clone_size: NA
d_call: NA
v_call: TRBV11-2
j_call: TRBJ2-3
cdr3_nt: TGTGCCAGCAGACCTAGAAGCACAGATACGCAGTATTTT
cdr3_aa: CASRPRSTDTQYF

clone_size: NA
d_call: TRBD1
v_call: TRBV25-1
j_call: TRBJ1-5
cdr3_nt: TGTGCCAGCAGCCCGACAGGGGAGGGAACCCAGCCCCAGCATTTT
cdr3_aa: CASSPTGEGTQPQHF

clone_size: NA
d_call: TRBD1
v_call: TRBV4-1
j_call: TRBJ1-4
cdr3_nt: TGCGCCAGCAGCCAAGACCGAGAGGGGGCTGGAACTAATGAAAAACTGTTTTTT
cdr3_aa: CASSQDREGAGTNEKLFF

clone_size: NA
d_call: TRBD2
v_call: TRBV5-1
j_call: TRBJ2-1
cdr3_nt: TGCGCCAGCAGCTTGGCCGGATGGCGGGGGGGCCTAGGTTACAATGAGCAGTTCTTC
cdr3_aa: CASSLAGWRGGLGYNEQFF

clone_size: NA
d_call: NA
v_call: TRBV7-2
j_call: TRBJ2-3
cdr3_nt: TGTGCCAGCAGCTTGACTTCTAGCACAGATACGCAGTATTTT
cdr3_aa: CASSLTSSTDTQYF

clone_size: NA
d_call: TRBD1
v_call: TRBV2
j_call: TRBJ1-1
cdr3_nt: TGTGCCAGCAGCCGGGACAGGGGGCGAGGAACTGAAGCTTTCTTT
cdr3_aa: CASSRDRGRGTEAFF

clone_size: NA
d_call: NA
v_call: TRBV18
j_call: TRBJ2-7
cdr3_nt: TGTGCCAGCTCACCATCCCAAAAAACCTACGAGCAGTACTTC
cdr3_aa: CASSPSQKTYEQYF

clone_size: few
d_call: TRBD2
v_call: TRBV27
j_call: TRBJ2-7
cdr3_nt: TGTGCCAGCAGTACCCGACGTAGCGGGGAATCCTACGAGCAGTACTTC
cdr3_aa: CASSTRRSGESYEQYF

clone_size: NA
d_call: TRBD2
v_call: TRBV5-1
j_call: TRBJ2-7
cdr3_nt: TGCGCCAGCAGCTCCATGGGAGCGGGGCTCTCCTACGAGCAGTACTTC
cdr3_aa: CASSSMGAGLSYEQYF

clone_size: NA
d_call: TRBD1
v_call: TRBV10-3
j_call: TRBJ1-5
cdr3_nt: TGTGCCATCAGGAGCGACAGGGGCAATCAGCCCCAGCATTTT
cdr3_aa: CAIRSDRGNQPQHF

clone_size: NA
d_call: TRBD1
v_call: TRBV6-6
j_call: TRBJ1-5
cdr3_nt: TGTGCCAGCAGTTACTCGTTAGACAGGGTAAATCAGCCCCAGCATTTT
cdr3_aa: CASSYSLDRVNQPQHF

clone_size: NA
d_call: NA
v_call: TRBV5-5
j_call: TRBJ1-6
cdr3_nt: TGTGCCAGCAGCTTGGGGGAGGGGTGGTCACCCCTCCACTTT
cdr3_aa: CASSLGEGWSPLHF